Reported below is one T cell receptor (beta chain). Its antigen is still unknown. This sample is part of a study of cytomegalovirus exposure and HLA in healthy donors. General study points: In a later analysis, at a false discovery rate of 0.05, fewer than 20,000 TCR beta sequences were associated with HLA alleles. Later on, a genetic analysis was performed. It linked a missense variant in DCLRE1C with V- and J-gene trimming of TCR beta.

It was with 60 Vbeta and 13 Jbeta primers that the PCR ran. Clones were sequenced by immunoSEQ multiplex PCR, and TCRdb holds only the in-frame ones, with some missing. Of 200,000 or so clones listed, about 81% are singletons. V dropped 2 bases and J dropped 16; count of bases not matched to a gene: 11. The V gene's germline CDR1 is SGHTA and CDR2 FQGTGA. This CDR3 spans 14 amino acids. The sequenced sample was PBMCs. The chain has TRBV7-3 and TRBJ2-1; 10 positions agree with TRBD2. The sequence was collected from a woman between 35 and 50 years old in good health and CMV-seronegative. The CDR3 sequence is CASSLYASGSPPFF. Here the CDR3 DNA reads TGTGCCAGCAGCTTATATGCTAGCGGGAGTCCTCCATTCTTC.